This T cell receptor (beta chain) comes out of a study of blood T cell repertoires in COVID-19. The CDR3 has 11 amino acids. Sequenced by immunoSEQ multiplex PCR; TCRdb stores in-frame clones only, minus some. The sample holds some 220,000 clones, roughly nine tenths seen once. The sample was peripheral blood. The TCR sequence derives from a woman aged 18 to 35 who had recovered from COVID-19. The chain recombines TRBV21-1 with TRBJ2-1; the D call in the table, TRBD2, was not verified against the DNA. TRBV21-1 is deemed a pseudogene. CDR3 sequence (DNA): TGTGCCAGCATCGGCACTACTGAGCAGTTCTTC. This sequence encodes CASIGTTEQFF.